This TCR beta chain was observed in a study of cytomegalovirus exposure and HLA in healthy donors. The CDR3 spans 15 residues. Germline V gene sequence: CDR1 MNHEY, CDR2 SVGAGI. J lost 2 bases, V lost 8 bases, and 9 bases had no gene match. The PCR employed 60 Vbeta primers together with 13 Jbeta primers. TCRdb keeps only in-frame clones here, not all; method: immunoSEQ multiplex PCR. The table records over 200,000 clones, over 65% of them present only once. Specimen: PBMCs. This clonotype originated in a woman aged 55-69 years in good health and CMV-seropositive. The J gene is TRBJ1-2, the V gene TRBV6-5, with TRBD1 matching over 9 bases. The CDR3 sequence: CASSQRGQGNYGYTF. Here the CDR3 DNA reads TGTGCCAGCTCCCAACGAGGACAGGGGAACTATGGCTACACCTTC.